The 13 T cell receptor beta chains below were found in one sample sequenced in a study of glioma-infiltrating T cells. TCR alpha and beta CDR3 regions were amplified from RNA using iRepertoire nested multiplex PCR. TCRdb analysed the multiplex PCR reads with MiXCR anew, one entry per CDR3 protein. The data contain about 140,000 distinct CDR3 sequences, around 40% of them singletons. Source material: glioma tissue, nonneoplastic brain tissue, or PBMCs (not recorded which). These receptor sequences come from a human donor with low-grade glioma or glioblastoma, undergoing nonglioma brain surgery, or in good health (not recorded which).

The V call is TRBV5-5, the J call TRBJ2-5; possibly TRBD1 for D (6 bases). Germline assignment: CDR1 SGHKS and CDR2 YYEKEE (reference sequence). V was shortened by 4 bases and J by 1 base, with 14 bases between the two germline ends. This CDR3 region has 15 residues. CDR3 region: CASSLGRQAQETQYF. CDR3 sequence (DNA): TGTGCCAGCAGCCTAGGACGACAGGCCCAAGAGACCCAGTACTTC.

This clonotype was seen only a few times. J is TRBJ2-1 and V is TRBV28; D may correspond to TRBD1 or TRBD2 (6 bases each). CDR3 length equals 15 residues. Trimming removed 5 bases from V and 7 bases from J, with 18 bases in between. Germline V CDR1 and CDR2: MDHEN, SYDVKM. The CDR3 sequence: CASSLRTWGANEQFF. Written as DNA, the CDR3 is TGTGCCAGCAGTCTCCGGACATGGGGGGCGAATGAGCAGTTCTTC.

Note on this clonotype: One end of the junction is discordant with germline, which a read error may explain. V usage is TRBV2 and J usage is TRBJ2-3; D gene ambiguous. CDR3 size: 12 residues. Germline CDR1 reads SNHLY; CDR2 reads FYNNEI. The CDR3 DNA sequence: TGTGCCAGCAGTGAAGTCGCAGATACGCAGTGTTTT. Translated: CASSEVADTQCF.

This clonotype was seen a few times. The chain combines TRBV25-1 with TRBJ2-1; D is perhaps TRBD2 (5 bases). Germline V gene sequence: CDR1 MGHDK, CDR2 SYGVNS. The CDR3 contains 13 residues. The V end lost 3 bases, the J end lost 5 bases, and 8 bases lay between the germline ends. CDR3 nucleotide sequence: TGTGCCAGCAGTGATGGGAGAAACAATGAGCAGTTCTTC. It yields the protein CASSDGRNNEQFF.

V is TRBV4-1 and J is TRBJ2-7; D may be TRBD1 (6 bases). The CDR3 extends over 12 amino acids. Germline CDR1 reads MGHRA; CDR2 reads YSYEKL. Trimming left V 4 bases short and J 4 bases short, with 8 bases between. The CDR3 here is CASSPTGYEQYF. Written as DNA, the CDR3 is TGCGCCAGCAGCCCCACAGGGTACGAGCAGTACTTC.

In regard to this clonotype: A much more abundant neighbour one base away suggests this may be a read error. This chain joins TRBV6-1 and TRBJ2-1; D is undetermined. The CDR3 covers 12 residues. Trimming removed 7 bases from V and 2 bases from J, with 6 bases in between. Germline CDR1 reads MNHNS; CDR2 reads SASEGT. DNA for the CDR3: TGTGCCAGCATGGAAGCCTACAATGAGCAGTTCTTC. It yields the protein CASMEAYNEQFF.

The CDR3: CSARDDLTGYGYTF. The DNA for the CDR3 is TGCAGTGCTAGAGATGACCTTACCGGCTATGGCTACACCTTC. V is TRBV20-1 and J is TRBJ1-2, with no clear D. The length of the CDR3 is 14 residues. V was pared by 0 bases and J by 4 bases, with 12 bases between. CDR1 is DFQATT, CDR2 SNEGSKA, per germline (reference sequence).

The gene calls are TRBV2 and TRBJ2-1, with 9 bases matching TRBD2. CDR3 size: 16 residues. Germline assignment: CDR1 SNHLY and CDR2 FYNNEI. V gave up 8 bases and J gave up 0 bases; unmatched junction bases: 8. CDR3 amino acids: CASAASGIPSYNEQFF. The CDR3 coding sequence is TGTGCCAGCGCGGCTAGCGGGATCCCCTCCTACAATGAGCAGTTCTTC.

This clonotype was counted a few times. The chain has TRBV12-3 or TRBV12-4 and TRBJ1-5; 7 bases are shared with TRBD1. This CDR3 comprises 14 residues. V dropped 6 bases and J dropped 7; count of bases not matched to a gene: 9. The CDR3 spells CASSPGQESQPQHF. CDR3 in DNA: TGTGCCAGCAGCCCTGGACAGGAAAGCCAGCCCCAGCATTTT.

The V gene is TRBV6-1, the J gene TRBJ2-7; D is ambiguous. CDR1 is MNHNS and CDR2 is SASEGT in the germline V gene. There are 12 residues in the CDR3. The ends were cut back, 6 bases at V and 5 bases at J, with 11 bases in the middle. CDR3: CASSYQYNEQYF. CDR3 DNA sequence: TGTGCCAGCAGCTACCAGTATAACGAGCAGTACTTC.

The chain carries TRBV4-1 and TRBJ2-7; 13 bases fit TRBD2. V lost 2 bases and J lost 5; bases outside the gene matches: 3. The CDR3 runs to 15 residues. Germline values: CDR1 MGHRA, CDR2 YSYEKL. The CDR3 sequence is CASSQLGLAGDEQYF. Here the CDR3 DNA reads TGCGCCAGCAGCCAACTTGGACTAGCGGGAGACGAGCAGTACTTC.

The chain employs TRBV6-1 and TRBJ1-2; D remains ambiguous. The CDR3 runs 11 residues. Trimming removed 6 bases from V and 10 bases from J, with 12 bases in between. The germline gives CDR1 MNHNS, CDR2 SASEGT. The CDR3 DNA follows: TGTGCCAGCAGCCTCGTCAAGGACTACACCTTC. Translated: CASSLVKDYTF.

The V gene is TRBV4-1, the J gene TRBJ2-3; 8 bases line up with TRBD2. Per the germline V gene, CDR1 is MGHRA and CDR2 is YSYEKL. V lost 3 bases to trimming and J lost 3 bases; unmatched junction nucleotides: 8. There are 16 residues in the CDR3. The DNA of the CDR3 is TGCGCCAGCAGCCAGGGGTCGGGAGGGAGGACAGATACGCAGTATTTT. Protein sequence: CASSQGSGGRTDTQYF.